Sequencing of this TCR beta chain was carried out in a study of blood T cell repertoires in COVID-19. Study context: COVID-19 samples, acute and convalescent, were from the United States, Italy and Spain. T cells, B-cell-depleted T cells, or PBMCs supplied cDNA or gDNA.

The CDR3 extends over 14 amino acids. The ends were cut back, 2 bases at V and 6 bases at J, with 10 bases in the middle. Looked up from germline, CDR1 is MNHNY and CDR2 is SVGAGI (reference sequence). The assay was immunoSEQ multiplex PCR, and TCRdb's table has in-frame clones only and misses some. The repertoire has about 140,000 clones, approximately 88% of them found once; the top ten carry over 1.5%. The TCR was taken from a man in his 70s with acute or convalescent COVID-19. Sequencing was performed on peripheral blood. The rearrangement links TRBV6-6 to TRBJ2-2; D remains unclear. The chain's CDR3 is CASSYGSPAGELFF. CDR3 coding DNA: TGTGCCAGCAGTTACGGCTCTCCCGCCGGGGAGCTGTTTTTT.